There are a few counts of the clone carrying this TCR beta chain. Germline V gene data show CDR1 as SNHLY and CDR2 as FYNNEI. CDR3 length equals 13 residues. Trimming shortened V by 7 bases and J by 4 bases, and 13 bases separated the two germline ends. This sample is drawn from a study of control samples from healthy donors and cancer patients. The repertoire was sequenced with immunoSEQ multiplex PCR; TCRdb's copy has only in-frame clones and lacks some. This sample has over 100,000 clones, with 90% found just once. Source material: blood. This TCR was sampled from a human donor in good health. The donor label of this sample is uncertain. The gene calls are TRBV2 and TRBJ1-1; perhaps TRBD1 as D (6 bases). The DNA of the CDR3 is TGTGCCAGCACGAGGGAGGGGGGCACTGAAGCTTTCTTT. It translates to CASTREGGTEAFF.